The clone carrying this T cell receptor beta chain ranks as medium-sized. Its antigen remains unidentified. One entry per CDR3 protein, called by TCRdb with MiXCR from the 5' RACE reads. The sample has 3,000 to 4,000 distinct CDR3 sequences, roughly 6% seen once. As to time point: sample taken at primary tumor resection. Samples were obtained from roughly 65 donors, all untreated early-stage non-small cell lung cancer patients. This sample is drawn from a study of spatial heterogeneity in lung cancer. Study as a whole: Detected sequences consistently included more beta-chain ones than alpha-chain ones.

Study outcomes and limitations: Counts of expanded intratumoral alpha and beta TCRs tracked tumor mutation counts.

V was shortened by 4 bases and J by 2 bases, with 12 bases between the two germline ends. The germline V gene encodes CDR1 SGHRS and CDR2 YFSETQ. The CDR3 spans 15 residues. The genes are TRBV5-1 and TRBJ2-2; a weak D match, TRBD2 (5 bases). The receptor comes from a male donor with early-stage non-small cell lung cancer. This specimen consisted of lung tumor tissue, obtained at surgery. The CDR3 coding sequence is TGCGCCAGCAGCCTACGGGAAAAAAACACCGGGGAGCTGTTTTTT. It is translated as CASSLREKNTGELFF.